Shown below are 27 T cell receptor beta chains from a single sample sequenced in a study of T cells in Graves' hyperthyroidism and ophthalmopathy. Using RNA transcripts as the source, TCR beta CDR3 regions were amplified. The TCR CDR3 first-round RT-PCR relied on the HTBI primer set. TCRdb analysed the multiplex PCR reads with MiXCR anew, one entry per CDR3 protein. The table records more than 500,000 distinct CDR3 sequences, more than 15% of them present only once. Input material: blood. The receptors shown here come from a young woman with Graves' ophthalmopathy.

This clonotype showed up just a few times. The chain recombines TRBV10-1 with TRBJ1-6; D uncertain. This CDR3 has 13 amino acids. CDR1 is WNHNN and CDR2 is SYGVQD in the germline V gene (reference sequence). Trimming left V 4 bases short and J 7 bases short, with 8 bases between. In DNA, the CDR3 is TGCGCCAGCAGTGTGAGCAGGAATTCACCCCTCCACTTT. It specifies CASSVSRNSPLHF.

The chain combines TRBV18 with TRBJ2-5; 7 bases line up with TRBD2. This CDR3 is 15 amino acids long. Germline V lookup: CDR1 KGHSH, CDR2 LQKENI. V gave up 3 bases and J gave up 3 bases; unmatched junction bases: 7. CDR3 sequence: CASSPISGNEETQYF. The DNA of the CDR3 is TGTGCCAGCTCACCGATAAGCGGGAACGAAGAGACCCAGTACTTC.

This clonotype has a handful of counts. V and J are TRBV4-1 and TRBJ2-7, with 7 bases aligning to TRBD1. CDR1 is MGHRA and CDR2 is YSYEKL in the germline V gene. This CDR3 comprises 15 residues. With 1 base clipped from V and 1 base from J, the junction kept 4 bases outside the gene matches. In DNA, the CDR3 is TGCGCCAGCAGCCAAGGACAGGGACCTTCCTACGAGCAGTACTTC. Its protein product is CASSQGQGPSYEQYF.

V is TRBV5-5 and J is TRBJ2-2; 9 bases align to TRBD1. Germline loops: CDR1 SGHKS, CDR2 YYEKEE (reference sequence). CDR3 length equals 16 residues. With V trimmed by 9 bases and J by 6 bases, 15 bases remained unmatched. The CDR3 region is CATAIKPGQGSGELFF. The DNA for the CDR3 is TGTGCCACCGCAATCAAACCGGGACAGGGTTCCGGGGAGCTGTTTTTT.

This clonotype was seen only a few times. The chain uses TRBV7-9 and TRBJ2-7; D not certain. From germline, CDR1 is SEHNR and CDR2 FQNEAQ (reference sequence). The CDR3 spans 12 residues. V gave up 4 bases and J gave up 7 bases, with 11 bases separating them. CDR3 bases: TGTGCCAGCAGCTCCCTACCGCGGGAGCAGTACTTC. The encoded protein is CASSSLPREQYF.

The J gene is TRBJ2-3, the V gene TRBV20-1; 7 bases map to TRBD1. Per germline, CDR1 DFQATT and CDR2 SNEGSKA (reference sequence). Trimming cost V 3 bases and J 1 base; bases outside gene matches: 7. The CDR3 spans 15 residues. The CDR3 DNA reads TGCAGTGCTAGGTCCGGACAGGAGGGCACAGATACGCAGTATTTT. Translated, it gives CSARSGQEGTDTQYF.

This chain joins TRBV2 and TRBJ1-2, with TRBD1 identical over 10 bases. Trimming cost V 5 bases and J 5 bases; bases outside gene matches: 2. The CDR3 spans 13 residues. Germline CDR1 SNHLY, CDR2 FYNNEI. The CDR3 sequence: CASSRGQGYGYTF. The CDR3 nucleotides read TGTGCCAGCAGTCGGGGACAGGGGTATGGCTACACCTTC.

V and J are TRBV6-2 or TRBV6-3 and TRBJ2-1, with D perhaps being TRBD1 or TRBD2 (5 bases each). The ends were cut back, 2 bases at V and 11 bases at J, with 7 bases in the middle. Germline V gene lookup returns CDR1 MNHEY and CDR2 SVGEGT. The CDR3 length is 11 residues. Written as DNA, the CDR3 is TGTGCCAGCAGTTACCCGGGACAGCAGTTCTTC. It specifies CASSYPGQQFF.

This clonotype was picked up a small number of times. This chain connects TRBV9 to TRBJ2-3, with unresolved D. Germline V gene data show CDR1 as SGDLS and CDR2 as YYNGEE. V dropped 2 bases and J dropped 4 bases, with 8 bases sitting between them. The CDR3 runs 13 residues. The DNA for the CDR3 is TGTGCCAGCAGCGTGGCCAACGCAGATACGCAGTATTTT. Its translation is CASSVANADTQYF. The variable domain in full, with the rest retrieved from reference TRBV9 and TRBJ2-3, is DSGVTQTPKHLITATGQRVTLRCSPRSGDLSVYWYQQSLDQGLQFLIQYYNGEERAKGNILERFSAQQFPDLHSELNLSSLELGDSALYFCASSVANADTQYFGPGTRLTVL.

This clonotype occurred a few times. The chain combines TRBV4-2 with TRBJ2-3; tentative D call: TRBD2 (6 bases). V dropped 0 bases and J dropped 4 bases, with 11 bases sitting between them. This CDR3 has 15 amino acids. From germline, CDR1 is LGHNA and CDR2 YNFKEQ. The CDR3 here is CASSQDAGSSDTQYF. The CDR3 region has the DNA TGTGCCAGCAGCCAAGATGCGGGGAGCTCAGATACGCAGTATTTT.

The chain couples TRBV6-1 to TRBJ1-1; 7 bases match TRBD1. CDR3 length: 15 amino acids. Germline V gene data show CDR1 as MNHNS and CDR2 as SASEGT. The V segment lost 6 bases and the J segment 0 bases; nucleotides outside the gene matches: 7. The CDR3 sequence: CASSLDRLMNTEAFF. CDR3 DNA sequence: TGTGCCAGCAGCCTGGACAGGCTCATGAACACTGAAGCTTTCTTT.

This clonotype was observed many times. The chain joins TRBV3-1 to TRBJ2-7; D gene ambiguous. V lost 3 bases and J lost 1, with 10 bases in between. The germline CDR1 and CDR2 sequences are LGHDT and YNNKEL (reference sequence). This CDR3 is built from 14 residues. The CDR3 loop is CASSHILGSYEQYF. CDR3 nucleotides: TGTGCCAGCAGCCATATCCTAGGGTCCTACGAGCAGTACTTC.

This clonotype has at least ten counts. The rearrangement uses TRBV2 and TRBJ2-5, with D possibly matching TRBD2 (6 bases). Per germline, CDR1 SNHLY and CDR2 FYNNEI. The length of the CDR3 is 13 residues. The germline V and J ends were trimmed by 8 bases and 5 bases, with 15 bases remaining between them. CDR3 sequence reads: CASLWAGLETQYF. For the CDR3, the DNA is TGTGCCAGCCTCTGGGCGGGGTTGGAGACCCAGTACTTC.

Of note for this clonotype: A read error may be the cause here, since a much bigger clone is one base away. The chain links TRBV7-2 to TRBJ2-2; unclear D gene. V gave up 5 bases and J gave up 6 bases, with 10 bases separating them. Per the germline V gene, CDR1 is SGHTA and CDR2 is FQGNSA. CDR3 length equals 13 residues. This CDR3 is CASSRPVAGELFF. The CDR3 DNA is TGTGCCAGCAGCCGACCGGTGGCCGGGGAGCTGTTTTTT.

This clonotype was recorded at least ten times. The rearrangement joins TRBV28 to TRBJ2-3; D gene ambiguous. The germline gives CDR1 MDHEN, CDR2 SYDVKM. The V end lost 6 bases, the J end lost 1 base, and 11 bases lay between the germline ends. The CDR3 sequence is 14 residues long. The DNA of the CDR3 is TGTGCCAGCAGCCCTTCCCCCGGCACAGATACGCAGTATTTT. The encoded protein is CASSPSPGTDTQYF.

This clonotype appeared many times. V is TRBV7-2 and J is TRBJ2-7, with TRBD2 matching over 11 bases. Trimming removed 0 bases from V and 3 bases from J; junction bases left unmatched: 4. Germline CDR1 SGHTA, CDR2 FQGNSA. The length of the CDR3 is 16 residues. CDR3 sequence reads: CASSLALGTSGYEQYF. The DNA of the CDR3 is TGTGCCAGCAGCTTAGCGCTCGGGACTAGCGGCTACGAGCAGTACTTC.

This clonotype has ten or more counts. The chain combines TRBV11-2 with TRBJ1-1; D is unresolved. CDR1 is SGHAT, CDR2 FQNNGV, per germline. V lost 5 bases, J lost 1 base, and 8 bases lay in between. This CDR3 comprises 13 residues. This CDR3 is CASSPEQNTEAFF. The DNA of the CDR3 is TGTGCCAGCAGCCCGGAACAGAACACTGAAGCTTTCTTT.

This clonotype turned up a few times. The V gene is TRBV12-3 or TRBV12-4, the J gene TRBJ2-1; 9 nucleotides match TRBD1. The CDR3 has 13 residues. V lost 6 bases, J lost 10 bases, and 7 bases stayed unmatched. The CDR3 sequence is CASSPDRGGEQFF. CDR3 sequence (DNA): TGTGCCAGCAGCCCAGACAGGGGGGGAGAGCAGTTCTTC.

This clonotype was seen ten or more times. This sequence joins TRBV7-2 and TRBJ2-7, with 7 positions matching TRBD2. Germline-derived CDR1 and CDR2 are SGHTA and FQGNSA. Germline trimming cut 4 bases from V and 3 bases from J; bases unmatched to any gene: 9. The length of the CDR3 is 15 residues. The CDR3 DNA is TGTGCCAGCAGCTCTAGAGGGAGGGCCATCTACGAGCAGTACTTC. The encoded protein is CASSSRGRAIYEQYF.

In its sample, this clonotype was seen a few times. CDR3 in DNA: TGTGCCAGCAGTGAATGGCAGTACACAGATACGCAGTATTTT. This codes for CASSEWQYTDTQYF. The chain has TRBV2 and TRBJ2-3; D uncertain. V was clipped by 2 bases and J by 2 bases, with 8 bases between them. In germline, CDR1 is SNHLY, CDR2 FYNNEI. The CDR3 runs to 14 residues. Full variable domain (missing parts from reference TRBV2 and TRBJ2-3): EPEVTQTPSHQVTQMGQEVILRCVPISNHLYFYWYRQILGQKVEFLVSFYNNEISEKSEIFDDQFSVERPDGSNFTLKIRSTKLEDSAMYFCASSEWQYTDTQYFGPGTRLTVL.

This clonotype was seen many times. V usage is TRBV5-1 and J usage is TRBJ2-1, with 9 bases identical to TRBD1. Trimming removed 7 bases from V and 6 bases from J; junction bases left unmatched: 8. Germline-derived CDR1 and CDR2 are SGHRS and YFSETQ. The CDR3 consists of 14 residues. CDR3 in amino acids: CASGEQGAGNEQFF. In DNA form, the CDR3 reads TGCGCCAGCGGCGAACAGGGGGCCGGCAATGAGCAGTTCTTC.

This clonotype appeared many times. Written as DNA, the CDR3 is TGCAGTGCCATTCTCGACTGGAAAGAGACCCAGTACTTC. It is translated as CSAILDWKETQYF. V usage is TRBV20-1 and J usage is TRBJ2-5; D remains unclear. The CDR3 covers 13 residues. CDR1 and CDR2 from the germline V gene are DFQATT and SNEGSKA (reference sequence). V was trimmed by 6 bases and J by 3 bases, leaving 14 bases between them.

This clonotype was picked up many times. The chain uses TRBV18 and TRBJ2-3, with TRBD2 matching over 9 bases. The CDR3 is made up of 14 amino acids. Germline V CDR1 and CDR2: KGHSH, LQKENI. V trimming: 5 bases; J trimming: 4 bases; junction bases outside the gene matches: 4. DNA for the CDR3: TGTGCCAGCTCAAGGACTAGCGAATCAGATACGCAGTATTTT. Its translation: CASSRTSESDTQYF.

This clonotype was observed at least ten times. The V gene is TRBV28, the J gene TRBJ2-7; D is unresolved. CDR3 size: 13 residues. The germline gives CDR1 MDHEN, CDR2 SYDVKM. Trimming pared 7 bases from V and 2 bases from J, leaving 12 bases between. CDR3 loop: CASTEVSTYEQYF. The DNA for the CDR3 is TGTGCCAGCACCGAAGTCAGTACCTACGAGCAGTACTTC.

The rearrangement joins TRBV5-4 to TRBJ1-1; possible D gene TRBD1, 6 bases. Trimming stripped 2 bases from V and 3 bases from J, with 20 bases between. The length of the CDR3 is 17 residues. Germline CDR1 reads SGHNT; CDR2 reads YYREEE (reference sequence). The CDR3 loop is CASSLGWGAIEYTEAFF. In DNA form, the CDR3 reads TGTGCCAGCAGCTTAGGGTGGGGGGCTATCGAATACACTGAAGCTTTCTTT. Based on the CDR3 plus reference TRBV5-4 and TRBJ1-1, the full variable domain is ETGVTQSPTHLIKTRGQQVTLRCSSQSGHNTVSWYQQALGQGPQFIFQYYREEENGRGNFPPRFSGLQFPNYSSELNVNALELDDSALYLCASSLGWGAIEYTEAFFGQGTRLTVV.

Of note for this clonotype: A clone one base away is much larger, so this may be a read error. This chain connects TRBV20-1 to TRBJ1-5; no firm D call. Per the germline V gene, CDR1 is DFQATT and CDR2 is SNEGSKA (reference sequence). This CDR3 has 13 amino acids. CDR3 in DNA: TGCAGTGCTATGGGCGATAGCAATCAGCCCCAGCGTTTT. It translates to CSAMGDSNQPQRF.

Ten or more counts support this clonotype. This chain joins TRBV27 and TRBJ2-7, with D hard to call. The CDR3 is 13 residues long. V was shortened by 6 bases and J by 9 bases, with 18 bases between the two germline ends. Per the germline V gene, CDR1 is MNHEY and CDR2 is SMNVEV (reference sequence). Here the CDR3 DNA reads TGTGCCAGCAGATTCGCCCCCTCCGAAGGGCAGTACTTC. Encoded protein: CASRFAPSEGQYF.